This TCR beta chain was sequenced for a study of CD8+CD57+ T cells in acquired aplastic anemia. Across the whole study: Sorted CD4+ and CD8+ cells gave an average of about 3 ug of DNA. Regarding the study as a whole: Patients shared around 30 CD8+ CDR3 sequences with controls.

Those patients picked for sequencing had displayed CD8+CD57+ cell expansion on flow cytometry. Blood was sampled before the patients had received any therapy. Germline V CDR1 and CDR2: DFQATT, SNEGSKA (reference sequence). J was trimmed by 4 bases and V by 3 bases; bases with no gene match: 6. This CDR3 comprises 14 residues. CDR3 and TCR beta VDJ profiling relied on genomic DNA as the template. TCRdb analysed the reads with MiXCR anew, one entry per CDR3 protein. The sample carries approximately 220,000 distinct CDR3 sequences, roughly 50% recorded once. In its sample, this clonotype was seen many times. Its antigen remains unidentified.

Sequences were obtained from sorted CD4+, CD8+, or CD8+CD57+ T cells (not recorded which) from PBMCs. The rearrangement links TRBV20-1 to TRBJ2-7, with 10 nucleotides matching TRBD1. This TCR derives from a human donor with aplastic anemia. CDR3 nucleotide sequence: TGCAGTGCTAGGAGGGGGACAGGGGAGTACGAGCAGTACTTC. As protein: CSARRGTGEYEQYF.